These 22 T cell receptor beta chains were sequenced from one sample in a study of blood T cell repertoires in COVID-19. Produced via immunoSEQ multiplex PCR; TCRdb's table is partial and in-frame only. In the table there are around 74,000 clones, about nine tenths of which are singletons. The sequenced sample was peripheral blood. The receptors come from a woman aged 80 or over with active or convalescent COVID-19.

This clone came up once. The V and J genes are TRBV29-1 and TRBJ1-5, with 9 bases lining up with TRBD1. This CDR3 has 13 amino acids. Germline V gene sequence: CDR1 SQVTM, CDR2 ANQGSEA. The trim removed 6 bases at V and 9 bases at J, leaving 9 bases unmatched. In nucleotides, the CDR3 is TGCAGCGTCAAACAGGGGGCTAGGTGGCCCCAGCATTTT. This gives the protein CSVKQGARWPQHF.

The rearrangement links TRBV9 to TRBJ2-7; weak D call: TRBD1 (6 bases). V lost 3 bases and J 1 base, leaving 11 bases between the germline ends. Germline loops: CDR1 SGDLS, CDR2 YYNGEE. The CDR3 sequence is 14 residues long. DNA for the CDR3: TGTGCCAGCAGCGCAACCGGGACATCCTACGAGCAGTACTTC. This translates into CASSATGTSYEQYF.

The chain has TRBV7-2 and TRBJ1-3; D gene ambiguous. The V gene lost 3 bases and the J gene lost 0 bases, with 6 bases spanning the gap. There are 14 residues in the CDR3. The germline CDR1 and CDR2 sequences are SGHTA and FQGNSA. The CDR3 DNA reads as TGTGCCAGCAGCTTTCGGAGCTCTGGAAACACCATATATTTT. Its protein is CASSFRSSGNTIYF.

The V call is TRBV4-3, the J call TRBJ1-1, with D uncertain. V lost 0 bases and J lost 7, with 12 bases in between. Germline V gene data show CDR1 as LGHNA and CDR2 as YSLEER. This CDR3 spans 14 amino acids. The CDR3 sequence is CASSQDTRVFEAFF. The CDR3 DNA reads TGCGCCAGCAGCCAAGACACGAGGGTCTTTGAAGCTTTCTTT.

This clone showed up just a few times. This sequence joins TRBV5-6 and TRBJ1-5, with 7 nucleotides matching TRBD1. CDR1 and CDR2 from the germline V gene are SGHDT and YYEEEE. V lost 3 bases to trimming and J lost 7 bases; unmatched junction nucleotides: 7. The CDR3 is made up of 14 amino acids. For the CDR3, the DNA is TGTGCCAGCAGCTATGGGACAGTGGGCCAGCCCCAGCATTTT. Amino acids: CASSYGTVGQPQHF.

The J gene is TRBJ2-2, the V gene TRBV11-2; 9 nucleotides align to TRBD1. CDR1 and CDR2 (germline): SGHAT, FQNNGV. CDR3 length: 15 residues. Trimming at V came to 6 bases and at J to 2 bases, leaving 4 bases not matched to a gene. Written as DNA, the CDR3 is TGTGCCAGCAGTCCCACAGGGGGCAACACCGGGGAGCTGTTTTTT. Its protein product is CASSPTGGNTGELFF.

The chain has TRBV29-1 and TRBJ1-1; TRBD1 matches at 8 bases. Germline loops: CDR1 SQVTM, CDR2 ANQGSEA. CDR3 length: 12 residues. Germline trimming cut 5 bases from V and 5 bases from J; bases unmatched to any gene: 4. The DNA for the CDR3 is TGCAGCGTTTCCAGGGGGCGTACTGAAGCTTTCTTT. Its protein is CSVSRGRTEAFF. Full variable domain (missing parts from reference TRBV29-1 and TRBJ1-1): SAVISQKPSRDICQRGTSLTIQCQVDSQVTMMFWYRQQPGQSLTLIATANQGSEATYESGFVIDKFPISRPNLTFSTLTVSNMSPEDSSIYLCSVSRGRTEAFFGQGTRLTVV.

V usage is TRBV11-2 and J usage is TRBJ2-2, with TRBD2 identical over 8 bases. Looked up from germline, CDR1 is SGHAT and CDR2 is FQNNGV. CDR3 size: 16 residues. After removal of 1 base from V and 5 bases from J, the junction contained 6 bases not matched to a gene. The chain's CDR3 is CASSLAGGPITGELFF. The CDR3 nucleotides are TGTGCCAGCAGCTTAGCGGGGGGGCCAATTACCGGGGAGCTGTTTTTT.

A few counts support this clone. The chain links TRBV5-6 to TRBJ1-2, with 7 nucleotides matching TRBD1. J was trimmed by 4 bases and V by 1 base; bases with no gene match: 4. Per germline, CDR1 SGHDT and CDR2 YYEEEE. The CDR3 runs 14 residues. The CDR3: CASSLRGLSYGYTF. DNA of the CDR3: TGTGCCAGCAGCTTGAGGGGGCTTAGCTATGGCTACACCTTC.

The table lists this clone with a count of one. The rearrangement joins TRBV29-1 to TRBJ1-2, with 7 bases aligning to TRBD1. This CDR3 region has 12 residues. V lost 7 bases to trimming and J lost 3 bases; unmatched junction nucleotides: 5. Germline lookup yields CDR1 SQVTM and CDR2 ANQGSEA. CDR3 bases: TGCAGCGATCCCAGGGGGGACTATGGCTACACCTTC. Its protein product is CSDPRGDYGYTF.

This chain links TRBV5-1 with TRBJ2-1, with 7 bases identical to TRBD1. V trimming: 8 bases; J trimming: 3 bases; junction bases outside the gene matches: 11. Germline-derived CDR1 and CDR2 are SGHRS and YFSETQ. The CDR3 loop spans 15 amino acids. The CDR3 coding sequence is TGCGCCAGTAGATCCCGGACAGGATTCTACAATGAGCAGTTCTTC. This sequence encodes CASRSRTGFYNEQFF.

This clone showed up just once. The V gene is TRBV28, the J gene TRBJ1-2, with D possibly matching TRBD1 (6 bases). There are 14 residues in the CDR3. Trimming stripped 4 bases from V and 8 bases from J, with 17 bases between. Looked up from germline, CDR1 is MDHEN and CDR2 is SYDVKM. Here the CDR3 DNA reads TGTGCCAGCAGTTCACAACAGGGACGGGGAGGCTACACCTTC. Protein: CASSSQQGRGGYTF.

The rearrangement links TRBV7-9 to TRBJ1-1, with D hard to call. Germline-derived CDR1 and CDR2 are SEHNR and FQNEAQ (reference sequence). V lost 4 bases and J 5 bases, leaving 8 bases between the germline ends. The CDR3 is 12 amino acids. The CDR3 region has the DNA TGTGCCAGCAGCTACGGAGGGACTGAAGCTTTCTTT. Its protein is CASSYGGTEAFF.

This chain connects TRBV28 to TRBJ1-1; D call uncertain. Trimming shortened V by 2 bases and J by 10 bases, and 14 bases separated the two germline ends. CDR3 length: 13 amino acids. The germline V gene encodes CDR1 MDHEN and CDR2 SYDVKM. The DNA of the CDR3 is TGTGCCAGCAGTTTAGGAGCCTGGGTTGTAGCTTTCTTT. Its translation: CASSLGAWVVAFF. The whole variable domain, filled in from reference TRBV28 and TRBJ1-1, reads DVKVTQSSRYLVKRTGEKVFLECVQDMDHENMFWYRQDPGLGLRLIYFSYDVKMKEKGDIPEGYSVSREKKERFSLILESASTNQTSMYLCASSLGAWVVAFFGQGTRLTVV.

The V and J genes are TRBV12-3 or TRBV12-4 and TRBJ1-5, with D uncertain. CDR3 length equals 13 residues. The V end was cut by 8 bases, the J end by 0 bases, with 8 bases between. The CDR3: CASWGDSNQPQHF. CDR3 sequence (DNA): TGTGCCAGCTGGGGAGATAGCAATCAGCCCCAGCATTTT.

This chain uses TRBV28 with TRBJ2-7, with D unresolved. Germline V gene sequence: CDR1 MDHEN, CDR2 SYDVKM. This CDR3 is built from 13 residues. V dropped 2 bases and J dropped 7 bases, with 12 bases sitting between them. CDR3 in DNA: TGTGCCAGCAGTTTAGTTCGGCGGCAAGAGCAGTACTTC. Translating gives CASSLVRRQEQYF.

The CDR3 loop reads CAIGTGADGYTF. The CDR3 nucleotides are TGTGCCATCGGGACAGGGGCGGATGGCTACACCTTC. V usage is TRBV19 and J usage is TRBJ1-2, with 10 bases fitting TRBD1. In germline, CDR1 is LNHDA, CDR2 SQIVND (reference sequence). There are 12 residues in the CDR3. V shed 10 bases and J 6 bases; nucleotides not matched to a gene: 5.

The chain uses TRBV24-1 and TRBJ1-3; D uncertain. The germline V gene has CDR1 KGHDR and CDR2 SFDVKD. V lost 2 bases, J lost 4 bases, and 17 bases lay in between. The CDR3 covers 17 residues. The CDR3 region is CATSDSSRIGEGNTIYF. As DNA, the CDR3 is TGTGCCACCAGTGATTCGTCCCGAATCGGGGAGGGAAACACCATATATTTT.

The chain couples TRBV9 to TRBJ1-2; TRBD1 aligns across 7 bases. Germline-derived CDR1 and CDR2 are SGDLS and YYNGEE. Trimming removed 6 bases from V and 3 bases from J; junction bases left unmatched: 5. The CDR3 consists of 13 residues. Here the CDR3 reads CASNPTGDYGYTF. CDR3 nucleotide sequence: TGTGCCAGCAACCCAACAGGGGACTATGGCTACACCTTC.

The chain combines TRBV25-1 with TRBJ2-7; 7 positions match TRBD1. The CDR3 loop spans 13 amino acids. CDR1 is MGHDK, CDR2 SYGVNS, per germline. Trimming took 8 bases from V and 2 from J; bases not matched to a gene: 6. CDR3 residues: CASEGQLTYEQYF. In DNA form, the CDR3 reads TGTGCCAGCGAGGGACAGCTGACCTACGAGCAGTACTTC.

CDR3 sequence reads: CASSQLALETQYF. The CDR3 DNA reads TGTGCCAGCAGCCAACTAGCCTTGGAGACCCAGTACTTC. The chain recombines TRBV3-1 (or the pseudogene TRBV3-2) with TRBJ2-5; possibly TRBD2 for D (5 bases). Germline assignment: CDR1 LGHDT and CDR2 YNNKEL (reference sequence). The V end was cut by 2 bases, the J end by 5 bases, with 9 bases between. This CDR3 is 13 amino acids long.

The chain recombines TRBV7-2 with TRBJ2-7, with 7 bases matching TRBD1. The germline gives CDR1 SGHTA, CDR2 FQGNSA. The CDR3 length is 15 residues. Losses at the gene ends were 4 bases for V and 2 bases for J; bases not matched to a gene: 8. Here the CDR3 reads CASSSGQLNTYEQYF. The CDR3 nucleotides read TGTGCCAGCAGCTCGGGACAGCTCAACACCTACGAGCAGTACTTC.